Below, 18 T cell receptor beta chains from the same sample are listed, as sequenced in a study of cytomegalovirus exposure and HLA in healthy donors. The study ran its PCR with 60 Vbeta and 13 Jbeta primers. Sequencing used immunoSEQ multiplex PCR; TCRdb keeps in-frame clones, though not all of them. Among around 65,000 clones, 85% were seen once, and the ten largest hold about 11%. Sequenced material: PBMCs. Receptor source: a female donor in good health and CMV-seronegative.

This sequence joins TRBV5-1 and TRBJ2-4; maybe TRBD2 (5 bases). Deletions cut 0 bases from V and 2 bases from J, with 9 bases between. Germline V gene lookup returns CDR1 SGHRS and CDR2 YFSETQ. CDR3 length: 15 amino acids. The CDR3 region is CASSLVRGSKNIQYF. The CDR3 bases are TGCGCCAGCAGCTTGGTTCGGGGTTCCAAAAACATTCAGTACTTC.

This clone appeared once. The rearrangement uses TRBV9 and TRBJ2-3, with D hard to call. Looked up from germline, CDR1 is SGDLS and CDR2 is YYNGEE. The V gene lost 3 bases and the J gene lost 1 base, with 9 bases spanning the gap. The CDR3 consists of 14 residues. CDR3 protein: CASSARGGTDTQYF. The CDR3, as DNA: TGTGCCAGCAGCGCCCGCGGTGGCACAGATACGCAGTATTTT. The full variable domain, rest sourced from reference TRBV9 and TRBJ2-3, is DSGVTQTPKHLITATGQRVTLRCSPRSGDLSVYWYQQSLDQGLQFLIQYYNGEERAKGNILERFSAQQFPDLHSELNLSSLELGDSALYFCASSARGGTDTQYFGPGTRLTVL.

The V and J genes are TRBV27 and TRBJ2-6; TRBD2 might be the D (5 bases). Between the trimmed V and J ends, which lost 6 bases and 0 bases, there was a span of 21 bases. The germline V gene encodes CDR1 MNHEY and CDR2 SMNVEV (reference sequence). The CDR3 sequence is 19 residues long. CDR3 in amino acids: CASSLKRSGRDSGANVLTF. The CDR3 DNA follows: TGTGCCAGCAGCCTTAAAAGGTCTGGACGGGACTCTGGGGCCAACGTCCTGACTTTC.

The chain is built from TRBV29-1 and TRBJ2-1, with a tentative D call TRBD2 (5 bases). V shed 7 bases and J shed 1 base, with 23 bases lying between them. Germline-derived CDR1 and CDR2 are SQVTM and ANQGSEA. The CDR3 is 17 residues long. CDR3 in amino acids: CSAYWTLGSGSYNEQFF. CDR3 DNA sequence: TGCAGCGCTTATTGGACTTTGGGGAGTGGGTCCTACAATGAGCAGTTCTTC.

The rearrangement uses TRBV30 and TRBJ2-7, with TRBD2 matching over 7 bases. Germline values: CDR1 GTSNPN, CDR2 SVGIG (reference sequence). V shed 0 bases, J shed 4 bases, and the junction held 9 bases outside the gene matches. The CDR3 spans 15 residues. The CDR3 loop reads CAWSVRGGFLYEQYF. In DNA, the CDR3 is TGTGCCTGGAGTGTCCGCGGGGGTTTTTTGTACGAGCAGTACTTC. Supplemented by reference TRBV30 and TRBJ2-7, the full variable domain reads SQTIHQWPATLVQPVGSPLSLECTVEGTSNPNLYWYRQAAGRGLQLLFYSVGIGQISSEVPQNLSASRPQDRQFILSSKKLLLSDSGFYLCAWSVRGGFLYEQYFGPGTRLTVT.

The chain combines TRBV6-4 with TRBJ2-2; 7 bases agree with TRBD2. The V gene end was trimmed by 4 bases and the J gene end by 3 bases; junction bases not matched to a gene: 5. Germline values: CDR1 MRHNA, CDR2 SNTAGT. This CDR3 comprises 15 residues. The CDR3 protein is CASSAAGVDTGELFF. In nucleotides, the CDR3 is TGTGCCAGCAGTGCGGCGGGAGTTGACACCGGGGAGCTGTTTTTT.

The chain joins TRBV7-2 to TRBJ2-1; D is unclear. The germline gives CDR1 SGHTA, CDR2 FQGNSA. V lost 5 bases and J 9 bases, leaving 8 bases between the germline ends. CDR3 length: 11 residues. The CDR3 DNA follows: TGTGCCAGCAGCCCACTCTCTGAGCAGTTCTTC. Protein: CASSPLSEQFF.

V gene TRBV2 combines with J gene TRBJ2-2; perhaps TRBD2 as D (6 bases). This CDR3 comprises 12 residues. The ends were cut back, 8 bases at V and 4 bases at J, with 8 bases in the middle. CDR1 is SNHLY, CDR2 FYNNEI, per germline. The CDR3 DNA follows: TGTGCCAGCCGGGAGTCCACCGGGGAGCTGTTTTTT. Translation gives CASRESTGELFF.

CDR3: CASSLPGLEGDTQYF. The CDR3 region has the DNA TGTGCCAGCAGCTTACCGGGACTAGAAGGTGATACGCAGTATTTT. The chain couples TRBV5-6 to TRBJ2-3, with 8 positions matching TRBD2. The CDR3 runs to 15 residues. Germline V gene lookup returns CDR1 SGHDT and CDR2 YYEEEE. V shed 2 bases, J shed 6 bases, and the junction held 8 bases outside the gene matches.

The chain has TRBV19 and TRBJ2-7; TRBD1 matches 7 bases. Germline V gene data show CDR1 as LNHDA and CDR2 as SQIVND (reference sequence). The CDR3 has 15 amino acids. V was clipped by 1 base and J by 2 bases; unmatched bases: 5. CDR3 protein: CASSIGTGVTYEQYF. CDR3 nucleotides: TGTGCCAGTAGTATAGGCACAGGGGTAACCTACGAGCAGTACTTC.

The V call is TRBV28, the J call TRBJ2-1; 10 bases align to TRBD1. The CDR3 totals 14 residues. The germline gives CDR1 MDHEN, CDR2 SYDVKM. V lost 6 bases and J lost 7; bases outside the gene matches: 6. CDR3 region: CASSPTGGGNEQFF. The CDR3 bases are TGTGCCAGCAGCCCGACAGGGGGCGGGAATGAGCAGTTCTTC.

This chain joins TRBV18 and TRBJ2-1; TRBD1 agrees at 9 bases. CDR1 KGHSH and CDR2 LQKENI come from the germline V gene. The CDR3 sequence is 15 residues long. V lost 4 bases, J lost 2 bases, and 3 bases stayed unmatched. In DNA, the CDR3 is TGTGCCAGCTCACGTCGGGACAGGGCCTACAATGAGCAGTTCTTC. This codes for CASSRRDRAYNEQFF.

The chain employs TRBV7-9 and TRBJ2-3, with 10 bases matching TRBD2. Trimming removed 6 bases from V and 7 bases from J; junction bases left unmatched: 13. The CDR3 totals 16 residues. Germline-derived CDR1 and CDR2 are SEHNR and FQNEAQ (reference sequence). CDR3 nucleotides: TGTGCCAGCAGTCCCCCTAGCGGGAGCTTCCCGTATACGCAGTATTTT. Translating gives CASSPPSGSFPYTQYF. The full variable domain, its missing parts supplied by reference TRBV7-9 and TRBJ2-3, is DTGVSQNPRHKITKRGQNVTFRCDPISEHNRLYWYRQTLGQGPEFLTYFQNEAQLEKSRLLSDRFSAERPKGSFSTLEIQRTEQGDSAMYLCASSPPSGSFPYTQYFGPGTRLTVL.

The chain employs TRBV9 and TRBJ2-5; TRBD1 matches at 8 bases. V shed 4 bases, J shed 0 bases, and the junction held 14 bases outside the gene matches. The CDR3 runs to 18 residues. Per the germline V gene, CDR1 is SGDLS and CDR2 is YYNGEE. The CDR3 nucleotides read TGTGCCAGCAGCCTCCGAGGACAGGGTGGACCGTACCAAGAGACCCAGTACTTC. It translates to CASSLRGQGGPYQETQYF.

This sequence joins TRBV5-1 and TRBJ2-5, with 8 bases identical to TRBD2. Unmatched junction bases numbered 18, after V lost 7 bases and J lost 4 bases. CDR3 length equals 17 residues. The germline gives CDR1 SGHRS, CDR2 YFSETQ. CDR3 DNA: TGCGCCAGCCGATACAGCTTCCCGGGGGGGCCGGGAGAGACCCAGTACTTC. It translates to CASRYSFPGGPGETQYF.

V gene TRBV2 combines with J gene TRBJ2-3; 8 bases map to TRBD2. Looked up from germline, CDR1 is SNHLY and CDR2 is FYNNEI. The CDR3 has 15 amino acids. Trimming at V came to 2 bases and at J to 3 bases, leaving 4 bases not matched to a gene. DNA of the CDR3: TGTGCCAGCAGTGAATGGCGGGGGGCGACAGATACGCAGTATTTT. Translation gives CASSEWRGATDTQYF.

V and J are TRBV21-1 and TRBJ2-1; the table gives TRBD1 as D, unverified against the DNA. TRBV21-1 is labeled a pseudogene. CDR3 length: 14 amino acids. Here the CDR3 reads CASSNGTGENEQFF. The CDR3 DNA is TGTGCCAGCAGCAACGGGACAGGGGAGAATGAGCAGTTCTTC.

The chain is built from TRBV27 and TRBJ2-2, with 11 bases that match TRBD2. After removal of 6 bases from V and 6 bases from J, the junction contained 12 bases not matched to a gene. The CDR3 is 17 residues long. CDR1 MNHEY and CDR2 SMNVEV come from the germline V gene (reference sequence). The CDR3: CASSFPQLAGDPGELFF. In DNA, the CDR3 is TGTGCCAGCAGCTTCCCACAACTAGCGGGAGATCCCGGGGAGCTGTTTTTT.